This is a list of T cell receptor beta chains from one sample in a study of cytomegalovirus exposure and HLA in healthy donors. TCRdb's table, derived via immunoSEQ multiplex PCR, lists solely in-frame clones and lacks some. The sample has some 170,000 clones; approximately 70% are singletons. The specimen sequenced was PBMCs. All receptors derive from a human donor in good health. CDR3s include the opening cysteine and the closing phenylalanine or tryptophan. D genes are given only for firm matches. Size is omitted from some rows. Given values are once, few, many or a class for expanded clones.

cdr3_aa: CASTLDRNTGELFF
cdr3_nt: TGTGCCAGTACCCTAGACAGGAACACCGGGGAGCTGTTTTTT
v_call: TRBV19
j_call: TRBJ2-2
clone_size: .
d_call: .

cdr3_aa: CASSPPGQGSGANVLTF
cdr3_nt: TGTGCCAGCAGCCCCCCGGGACAGGGCTCTGGGGCCAACGTCCTGACTTTC
v_call: TRBV4-2
j_call: TRBJ2-6
clone_size: .
d_call: TRBD1

cdr3_aa: CASSAKRGGGTGELFF
cdr3_nt: TGCGCCAGCAGCGCTAAGCGGGGGGGCGGCACCGGGGAGCTGTTTTTT
v_call: TRBV5-1
j_call: TRBJ2-2
clone_size: .
d_call: TRBD2

cdr3_aa: CASSVEPRPNYGYTF
cdr3_nt: TGTGCCAGCAGCGTAGAGCCCAGGCCAAACTATGGCTACACCTTC
v_call: TRBV9
j_call: TRBJ1-2
clone_size: few
d_call: .

cdr3_aa: CASSPGMGTGGVYEQYF
cdr3_nt: TGTGCCAGCAGCCCCGGCATGGGGACAGGGGGGGTCTACGAGCAGTACTTC
v_call: TRBV9
j_call: TRBJ2-7
clone_size: .
d_call: TRBD1

cdr3_aa: CAWSPGGVGSPLHF
cdr3_nt: TGTGCCTGGAGTCCCGGGGGGGTGGGTTCACCCCTCCACTTT
v_call: TRBV30
j_call: TRBJ1-6
clone_size: .
d_call: .

cdr3_aa: CASSAEGQPDTQYF
cdr3_nt: TGTGCCAGCAGCGCAGAGGGACAGCCAGATACGCAGTATTTT
v_call: TRBV5-6
j_call: TRBJ2-3
clone_size: .
d_call: TRBD1

cdr3_aa: CAWSVGTYGYTF
cdr3_nt: TGTGCCTGGAGTGTGGGCACCTATGGCTACACCTTC
v_call: TRBV30
j_call: TRBJ1-2
clone_size: few
d_call: .

cdr3_aa: CASSLPGRAPEQYF
cdr3_nt: TGCGCCAGCAGCCTGCCCGGGAGAGCGCCCGAGCAGTACTTC
v_call: TRBV5-1
j_call: TRBJ2-7
clone_size: .
d_call: .

cdr3_aa: CASSLLTGVDGYTF
cdr3_nt: TGTGCCAGCAGCTTATTGACAGGCGTTGATGGCTACACCTTC
v_call: TRBV7-2
j_call: TRBJ1-2
clone_size: once
d_call: .

cdr3_aa: CASSLVRETQYF
cdr3_nt: TGTGCCAGCAGTTTAGTGCGAGAGACCCAGTACTTC
v_call: TRBV27
j_call: TRBJ2-5
clone_size: .
d_call: .

cdr3_aa: CASSFGIRAFEAFF
cdr3_nt: TGTGCCAGCAGCTTTGGTATCAGGGCCTTTGAAGCTTTCTTT
v_call: TRBV5-8
j_call: TRBJ1-1
clone_size: .
d_call: .

cdr3_aa: CASSEARRAHGYTF
cdr3_nt: TGTGCCAGCAGTGAAGCGAGGCGGGCTCATGGCTACACCTTC
v_call: TRBV6-1
j_call: TRBJ1-2
clone_size: .
d_call: .

cdr3_aa: CASSRGGGETQYF
cdr3_nt: TGTGCCAGCAGCCGGGGGGGAGGGGAGACCCAGTACTTC
v_call: TRBV11-3
j_call: TRBJ2-5
clone_size: few
d_call: TRBD2

cdr3_aa: CASISRDFFSPLHF
cdr3_nt: TGTGCCAGCATAAGTAGGGACTTTTTTTCACCCCTCCACTTT
v_call: TRBV2
j_call: TRBJ1-6
clone_size: .
d_call: .

cdr3_aa: CASSLGQPGANVLTF
cdr3_nt: TGTGCCAGCAGCCTAGGACAGCCTGGGGCCAACGTCCTGACTTTC
v_call: TRBV5-4
j_call: TRBJ2-6
clone_size: .
d_call: .

cdr3_aa: CASSAQGQGAWEQYF
cdr3_nt: TGCGCCAGCAGCGCGCAGGGACAGGGCGCCTGGGAGCAGTACTTC
v_call: TRBV5-1
j_call: TRBJ2-7
clone_size: .
d_call: TRBD1

cdr3_aa: CASSDVRGPAYNEQFF
cdr3_nt: TGTGCCAGCAGCGACGTCAGGGGTCCTGCGTACAATGAGCAGTTCTTC
v_call: TRBV5-6
j_call: TRBJ2-1
clone_size: .
d_call: .

cdr3_aa: CASSPKWRGGFNEQFF
cdr3_nt: TGTGCCAGCAGCCCTAAATGGCGGGGGGGCTTCAATGAGCAGTTCTTC
v_call: TRBV5-4
j_call: TRBJ2-1
clone_size: .
d_call: TRBD2

cdr3_aa: CASSMGWDTGIYEQYF
cdr3_nt: TGTGCCAGTAGTATGGGTTGGGACACCGGCATTTACGAGCAGTACTTC
v_call: TRBV19
j_call: TRBJ2-7
clone_size: .
d_call: .

cdr3_aa: CASSLAGFRGGFEQYF
cdr3_nt: TGTGCCAGCAGCTTAGCAGGATTCAGGGGCGGATTCGAGCAGTACTTC
v_call: TRBV7-8
j_call: TRBJ2-7
clone_size: .
d_call: .

cdr3_aa: CATSRDQGLSGANVLTF
cdr3_nt: TGTGCCACCAGCAGAGATCAGGGCCTTTCTGGGGCCAACGTCCTGACTTTC
v_call: TRBV15
j_call: TRBJ2-6
clone_size: .
d_call: .

cdr3_aa: CASSLGHPSRETQYF
cdr3_nt: TGTGCCAGCAGCCTTGGACATCCGTCCCGAGAGACCCAGTACTTC
v_call: TRBV2
j_call: TRBJ2-5
clone_size: .
d_call: .

cdr3_aa: CASSSYSGANVLTF
cdr3_nt: TGCGCCAGCTCCAGTTACTCTGGGGCCAACGTCCTGACTTTC
v_call: TRBV5-1
j_call: TRBJ2-6
clone_size: .
d_call: .

cdr3_aa: CASSDSDNSGANVLTF
cdr3_nt: TGTGCCAGCAGTGACTCTGACAACTCTGGGGCCAACGTCCTGACTTTC
v_call: TRBV6-4
j_call: TRBJ2-6
clone_size: many
d_call: .

cdr3_aa: CASSQGLSGGQPQHF
cdr3_nt: TGTGCCAGCAGCCAAGGGTTGTCCGGAGGTCAGCCCCAGCATTTT
v_call: TRBV13
j_call: TRBJ1-5
clone_size: .
d_call: .

cdr3_aa: CASSVRTGGYQETQYF
cdr3_nt: TGTGCCAGCAGCGTTCGGACAGGAGGGTACCAAGAGACCCAGTACTTC
v_call: TRBV7-2
j_call: TRBJ2-5
clone_size: .
d_call: .

cdr3_aa: CASSLEGRGSYNEQFF
cdr3_nt: TGTGCCAGCAGCTTAGAAGGCAGGGGTTCCTACAATGAGCAGTTCTTC
v_call: TRBV7-2
j_call: TRBJ2-1
clone_size: .
d_call: .

cdr3_aa: CASSSGQTPYF
cdr3_nt: TGTGCCAGCAGCTCCGGACAGACGCCGTACTTC
v_call: TRBV9
j_call: TRBJ2-5
clone_size: .
d_call: .

cdr3_aa: CSARTRSIQYF
cdr3_nt: TGCAGTGCTAGGACTAGGAGTATTCAGTACTTC
v_call: TRBV20-1
j_call: TRBJ2-4
clone_size: .
d_call: .

cdr3_aa: CASRDRGEGYTF
cdr3_nt: TGTGCCAGCAGGGACAGGGGGGAAGGCTACACCTTC
v_call: TRBV2
j_call: TRBJ1-2
clone_size: once
d_call: TRBD1

cdr3_aa: CASSRPEEGAGTEAFF
cdr3_nt: TGTGCCAGCTCACGACCCGAGGAGGGGGCGGGCACTGAAGCTTTCTTT
v_call: TRBV18
j_call: TRBJ1-1
clone_size: once
d_call: TRBD1

cdr3_aa: CASSLVQGDYGYTF
cdr3_nt: TGTGCCAGCAGCTTAGTCCAGGGGGATTATGGCTACACCTTC
v_call: TRBV7-8
j_call: TRBJ1-2
clone_size: .
d_call: TRBD1

cdr3_aa: CASSSPTGNEKLFF
cdr3_nt: TGTGCCAGCAGTTCACCTACAGGGAATGAAAAACTGTTTTTT
v_call: TRBV28
j_call: TRBJ1-4
clone_size: .
d_call: .

cdr3_aa: CASSVGRGGTEAFF
cdr3_nt: TGTGCCAGCAGCGTAGGGCGGGGAGGCACTGAAGCTTTCTTT
v_call: TRBV9
j_call: TRBJ1-1
clone_size: .
d_call: .

cdr3_aa: CASSIDDSGTAGGQPQHF
cdr3_nt: TGTGCCAGTAGTATAGACGACTCAGGGACAGCCGGCGGGCAGCCCCAGCATTTT
v_call: TRBV19
j_call: TRBJ1-5
clone_size: .
d_call: TRBD1

cdr3_aa: CASSTTGGNEKLFF
cdr3_nt: TGCGCCAGCAGCACGACAGGGGGGAATGAAAAACTGTTTTTT
v_call: TRBV5-1
j_call: TRBJ1-4
clone_size: .
d_call: TRBD1

cdr3_aa: CASSFTGQYF
cdr3_nt: TGTGCCAGCAGTTTTACTGGGCAGTACTTC
v_call: TRBV27
j_call: TRBJ2-7
clone_size: .
d_call: .